The 2 T cell receptor beta chains below were found in one sample sequenced in a study of glioma-infiltrating T cells. TCR alpha and beta CDR3 regions were amplified from RNA using iRepertoire nested multiplex PCR. MiXCR, applied by TCRdb to the multiplex PCR reads, yields one record per CDR3 protein. The table shows some 4,700 distinct CDR3 sequences, with around a quarter occurring only once. The specimen was glioma tissue, nonneoplastic brain tissue, or PBMCs (not recorded which). These receptor sequences come from a human donor with low-grade glioma or glioblastoma, undergoing nonglioma brain surgery, or in good health (not recorded which).

The V call is TRBV5-6, the J call TRBJ2-1; a possible D gene is TRBD2 (6 bases). The germline V gene encodes CDR1 SGHDT and CDR2 YYEEEE. This CDR3 is built from 19 residues. V lost 4 bases and J 0 bases, leaving 23 bases between the germline ends. CDR3: CASSPGASEGPSSYNEQFF. CDR3 coding DNA: TGTGCCAGCAGCCCTGGGGCTAGCGAGGGTCCGAGCTCCTACAATGAGCAGTTCTTC.

This clonotype is termed medium-sized. This chain joins TRBV12-3 or TRBV12-4 and TRBJ1-1, with 7 bases that match TRBD1. The CDR3 length is 15 residues. V was clipped by 1 base and J by 6 bases; unmatched bases: 8. Here the CDR3 DNA reads TGTGCCAGCAGTTTAGAGGCGTATGGGACAGCTGAAGCTTTCTTT. Its protein product is CASSLEAYGTAEAFF.